Below are 17 T cell receptor beta chains sequenced from a single sample in a study of human T cells and chemical hapten exposure. This sample's time point: patch test 2, 6 weeks after DPC sensitization. Documented treatment: therapeutic diphenylcyclopropenone sensitization with weekly scalp DPC. TCRdb recomputed calls from the RACE reads with MiXCR, one row per CDR3 protein. This table holds more than 70,000 distinct CDR3 sequences, roughly 10% found once. Here the sequenced sample was whole blood, taken in connection with sensitization to the hapten diphenylcyclopropenone (DPC). Every receptor here comes from a young man with alopecia areata. Some clones in this sample may be carry-over from other donors' samples.

In its sample, this clonotype was seen a few times. The CDR3 DNA reads as TGTGCCAGCAAGGACGGAAACTCTCAAGAGACCCAGTACTTC. Encoded protein: CASKDGNSQETQYF. This chain uses TRBV18 with TRBJ2-5; D is unclear. From germline, CDR1 is KGHSH and CDR2 LQKENI. This CDR3 is 14 amino acids long. The V gene lost 8 bases and the J gene lost 2 bases, with 15 bases spanning the gap. Using reference TRBV18 and TRBJ2-5 for the parts outside the CDR3, the full variable domain is NAGVMQNPRHLVRRRGQEARLRCSPMKGHSHVYWYRQLPEEGLKFMVYLQKENIIDESGMPKERFSAEFPKEGPSILRIQQVVRGDSAAYFCASKDGNSQETQYFGPGTRLLVL.

This clonotype was found a few times. The chain combines TRBV11-2 with TRBJ2-3; possible D gene TRBD2, 6 bases. Trimming took 4 bases from V and 2 from J, leaving 25 bases between them. Germline V gene data show CDR1 as SGHAT and CDR2 as FQNNGV. CDR3 length: 19 amino acids. In nucleotides, the CDR3 is TGTGCCAGCAGCTCGGCCCCAATGGTGGGGGGTTTTACCACAGATACGCAGTATTTT. This encodes CASSSAPMVGGFTTDTQYF.

The chain combines TRBV28 with TRBJ1-1; 7 nucleotides agree with TRBD1. The CDR3 loop spans 12 amino acids. Germline CDR1 is MDHEN and CDR2 is SYDVKM. With 3 bases clipped from V and 14 bases from J, the junction kept 9 bases outside the gene matches. As DNA, the CDR3 is TGTGCCAGCAGTTTGGTGAGACAGGGCATCTTCTTT. The encoded protein is CASSLVRQGIFF.

The genes are TRBV4-1 and TRBJ1-5; D is undetermined. The germline gives CDR1 MGHRA, CDR2 YSYEKL. The CDR3 is 16 residues long. V was shortened by 1 base and J by 2 bases, with 12 bases between the two germline ends. CDR3 nucleotide sequence: TGCGCCAGCAGCCAAGTGGCCGCGGTAGGCAATCAGCCCCAGCATTTT. Translation: CASSQVAAVGNQPQHF.

The table lists this clonotype with a few counts. The chain couples TRBV10-2 to TRBJ1-1; D not certain. The CDR3 is 13 residues long. Germline V gene sequence: CDR1 WSHSY, CDR2 SAAADI. Trimming shortened V by 2 bases and J by 2 bases, and 6 bases separated the two germline ends. The DNA for the CDR3 is TGCGCCAGCAGTGAGCGAGCTAACACTGAAGCTTTCTTT. This codes for CASSERANTEAFF.

This clonotype occurred a few times. The DNA of the CDR3 is TGTGCCAGCCGAGACAAGGGCGAGAGAGATGAGCAGTTCTTC. It encodes CASRDKGERDEQFF. The chain is built from TRBV2 and TRBJ2-1, with D uncertain. Germline CDR1 and CDR2: SNHLY and FYNNEI. The V gene lost 8 bases and the J gene lost 8 bases, with 19 bases spanning the gap. The CDR3 sequence is 14 residues long. Based on the CDR3 plus reference TRBV2 and TRBJ2-1, the full variable domain is EPEVTQTPSHQVTQMGQEVILRCVPISNHLYFYWYRQILGQKVEFLVSFYNNEISEKSEIFDDQFSVERPDGSNFTLKIRSTKLEDSAMYFCASRDKGERDEQFFGPGTRLTVL.

At least ten counts were recorded for this clonotype. V and J are TRBV7-3 and TRBJ1-1; D possibly corresponds to TRBD1 (5 bases). V was pared by 0 bases and J by 3 bases, with 14 bases between. CDR3 length: 16 residues. Per germline, CDR1 SGHTA and CDR2 FQGTGA. The CDR3 here is CASSLTSAGRDTEAFF. CDR3 sequence (DNA): TGTGCCAGCAGCTTAACGTCGGCAGGGAGGGACACTGAAGCTTTCTTT.

The rearrangement joins TRBV6-5 to TRBJ2-7; D uncertain. CDR1 MNHEY and CDR2 SVGAGI come from the germline V gene. This CDR3 comprises 13 residues. Trimming took off 0 bases at V and 3 bases at J, with 6 bases between the two ends. The CDR3 loop reads CASSYSHNYEQYF. The CDR3 nucleotides are TGTGCCAGCAGTTACTCGCACAACTACGAGCAGTACTTC.

This chain uses TRBV18 with TRBJ2-7; 9 positions agree with TRBD1. The CDR3 is 13 amino acids. Germline-derived CDR1 and CDR2 are KGHSH and LQKENI. With 3 bases clipped from V and 5 bases from J, the junction kept 2 bases outside the gene matches. CDR3 region: CASSPRDRDEQYF. The CDR3 DNA reads as TGTGCCAGCTCACCCCGGGACAGGGACGAGCAGTACTTC.

This clonotype came up many times. This chain's CDR3 is CASSLRGGSNNEQFF. CDR3 DNA sequence: TGTGCCAGCAGCTTAAGGGGAGGCAGCAACAATGAGCAGTTCTTC. This sequence joins TRBV7-3 and TRBJ2-1, with D possibly being TRBD2 (6 bases). V lost 1 base to trimming and J lost 5 bases, with 12 bases between them. The CDR3 length is 15 residues. Germline CDR1 reads SGHTA; CDR2 reads FQGTGA.

This clonotype was counted only a few times. The rearrangement joins TRBV4-1 to TRBJ1-6; no reliable D call. Germline V gene lookup returns CDR1 MGHRA and CDR2 YSYEKL. V was trimmed by 0 bases and J by 6 bases, leaving 6 bases between them. The CDR3 totals 14 residues. The CDR3 nucleotides read TGCGCCAGCAGCCAAGATCAGCTTAATTCACCCCTCCACTTT. It codes for CASSQDQLNSPLHF.

This clonotype has ten or more counts. V usage is TRBV14 and J usage is TRBJ1-2, with unresolved D. Germline lookup yields CDR1 SGHDN and CDR2 FVKESK. The V and J ends lost 5 bases and 2 bases respectively, with 18 bases between them. The CDR3 loop spans 16 amino acids. The CDR3 DNA sequence: TGTGCCAGCAGCTCCCACGGTTCAAGGCGAAACTATGGCTACACCTTC. Its translation is CASSSHGSRRNYGYTF. Full variable domain (outside the CDR3, taken from reference TRBV14 and TRBJ1-2): EAGVTQFPSHSVIEKGQTVTLRCDPISGHDNLYWYRRVMGKEIKFLLHFVKESKQDESGMPNNRFLAERTGGTYSTLKVQPAELEDSGVYFCASSSHGSRRNYGYTFGSGTRLTVV.

At least ten counts were recorded for this clonotype. J is TRBJ1-6 and V is TRBV20-1; D is ambiguous. V gave up 3 bases and J gave up 0 bases, with 15 bases separating them. The CDR3 is 17 residues long. Germline assignment: CDR1 DFQATT and CDR2 SNEGSKA (reference sequence). For the CDR3, the DNA is TGCAGTGCTAGCCTGCAGGCGGCCTCCTCCTATAATTCACCCCTCCACTTT. This translates into CSASLQAASSYNSPLHF.

This clonotype was counted only a few times. The chain employs TRBV5-8 and TRBJ1-5; 8 positions agree with TRBD1. The CDR3 length is 14 residues. CDR1 and CDR2 (germline): SGHTS, YDEGEE. The V and J ends lost 1 base and 6 bases, in that order; junction bases with no gene match: 3. The CDR3 loop reads CASSLQGARQPQHF. Here the CDR3 DNA reads TGTGCCAGCAGCTTGCAGGGGGCGCGTCAGCCCCAGCATTTT.

This clonotype was counted only a few times. The chain joins TRBV5-5 to TRBJ2-7, with D unresolved. Trimming stripped 5 bases from V and 2 bases from J, with 8 bases between. Germline-derived CDR1 and CDR2 are SGHKS and YYEKEE (reference sequence). The CDR3 consists of 12 residues. CDR3 bases: TGTGCCAGCAGGTATTTGGCCTACGAGCAGTACGTC. It specifies CASRYLAYEQYV.

The chain carries TRBV18 and TRBJ1-1; D remains ambiguous. The CDR3 runs 12 residues. The V end lost 10 bases, the J end lost 7 bases, and 16 bases lay between the germline ends. The V gene's germline CDR1 is KGHSH and CDR2 LQKENI. CDR3 region: CATLSTGGEAFF. The CDR3 bases are TGTGCCACCCTCTCAACTGGCGGTGAAGCTTTCTTT.

This clonotype was seen only a few times. The chain couples TRBV7-3 to TRBJ2-5, with D perhaps TRBD1 (5 bases). The germline V gene has CDR1 SGHTA and CDR2 FQGTGA. The CDR3 is made up of 15 amino acids. The V end lost 5 bases, the J end lost 4 bases, and 17 bases lay between the germline ends. CDR3 sequence (DNA): TGTGCCAGCAGCGCCCATGGGGCCGCCCCAGAGACCCAGTACTTC. It translates to CASSAHGAAPETQYF.